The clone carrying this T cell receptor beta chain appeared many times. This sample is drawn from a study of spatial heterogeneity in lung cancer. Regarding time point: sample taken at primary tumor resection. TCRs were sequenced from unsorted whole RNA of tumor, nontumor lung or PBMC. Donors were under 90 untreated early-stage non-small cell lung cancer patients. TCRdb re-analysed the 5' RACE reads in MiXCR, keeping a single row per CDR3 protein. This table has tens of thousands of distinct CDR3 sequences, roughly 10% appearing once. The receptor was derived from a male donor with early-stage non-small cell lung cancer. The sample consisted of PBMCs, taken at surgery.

In DNA form, the CDR3 reads TGTGCCAGTAGTACAGGACTAGCGGGACACCTCACAGATACGCAGTATTTT. It encodes CASSTGLAGHLTDTQYF. The chain couples TRBV19 to TRBJ2-3, with 12 bases fitting TRBD2. Germline CDR1 LNHDA, CDR2 SQIVND (reference sequence). The V and J ends lost 4 bases and 2 bases, in that order; junction bases with no gene match: 7. The CDR3 extends over 17 amino acids. Drawing the rest from reference TRBV19 and TRBJ2-3, the complete variable domain is DGGITQSPKYLFRKEGQNVTLSCEQNLNHDAMYWYRQDPGQGLRLIYYSQIVNDFQKGDIAEGYSVSREKKESFPLTVTSAQKNPTAFYLCASSTGLAGHLTDTQYFGPGTRLTVL.